The T cell receptor (beta chain) under discussion was sequenced for a study of T cell responses to AZD1222 COVID-19 vaccine. Assay used: immunoSEQ multiplex PCR; TCRdb lists only in-frame clones, some missing. The table lists 90,000 to 120,000 clones, roughly nine tenths of them singletons, with around 4.5% in the top ten. Note on this clone: Its antigen is not known.

Study findings and constraints: Only five or six AZD1222 recipients were seropositive at baseline.

The starting material was peripheral blood, obtained on day 0 of AZD1222 vaccination. This clonotype was obtained from an adult in good health.

The CDR3 DNA sequence: TGCGCCAGCAGCTTGGTGGTAGATACGCAGTATTTT. This gives the protein CASSLVVDTQYF. The rearrangement links TRBV5-1 to TRBJ2-3; D gene unclear. This CDR3 has 12 amino acids. Trimming took 0 bases from V and 5 from J, leaving 4 bases between them. Germline V lookup: CDR1 SGHRS, CDR2 YFSETQ.